This TCR beta chain was sequenced in a study of cytotoxic CD8 clonotypes in ibrutinib-treated CLL. The protocol was immunoSEQ multiplex PCR, while the TCRdb copy is restricted to in-frame clones and leaves out a portion. The repertoire holds about 140,000 clones, with 80% as singletons. Between the trimmed V and J ends, which lost 1 base and 5 bases, there was a span of 14 bases. This CDR3 comprises 15 residues. CDR1 and CDR2 from the germline V gene are KGHSH and LQKENI. The rearrangement links TRBV18 to TRBJ1-1; D not certain. The TCR originated in a human donor with chronic lymphocytic leukemia. Sequencing used PBMCs, obtained after 36 months of ibrutinib treatment. CDR3 sequence: CASSPQNGGGTEAFF. The CDR3 coding sequence is TGTGCCAGCTCACCACAAAACGGTGGAGGAACTGAAGCTTTCTTT.